Listed below are T cell receptor beta chains from one sample, sequenced in a study of neurological immune-mediated disorders. TCRdb recomputed calls from the 5' RACE reads with MiXCR, one row per CDR3 protein. Of tens of thousands of distinct CDR3 sequences in the sample, approximately 9.4% were seen once. Source material: PBMCs. These receptor sequences come from a man aged 50 to 59 in good health. Each CDR3 is given without its conserved first and last residue. The size entry is marked missing in some rows and otherwise reads once, few, many or a size class.

abundance	v_gene	j_gene	CDR3aa
many	TRBV12-3/TRBV12-4	TRBJ1-1	ASTPQLNTEAF
few	TRBV29-1	TRBJ2-2	SVEPGLAKTGELF
few	TRBV3-1	TRBJ1-6	ASSQALGGGYSPLH
many	TRBV7-2	TRBJ1-6	ASSSLDRGNNSPLH
many	TRBV5-1	TRBJ2-1	ASRPPEVSYNEQF
many	TRBV15	TRBJ2-7	ATSRVTGSEQY
many	TRBV28	TRBJ2-1	ASSSGGLGTSENNEQF
many	TRBV28	TRBJ2-7	ASSLGRNSEQY
many	TRBV7-9	TRBJ2-2	ASSLGGSIPGELF
many	TRBV24-1	TRBJ2-3	ATSDSGQGATDTQY
many	TRBV7-2	TRBJ1-6	ASSVLWRNSPLH
many	TRBV3-1	TRBJ2-3	ASSQLTDSTDTQY
.	TRBV7-2	TRBJ2-5	ASRLASGGAGETQY
many	TRBV28	TRBJ1-4	ASSLGWGNGEKLF
many	TRBV3-1	TRBJ2-7	ASSQAGGSGRSYEQY
few	TRBV7-3	TRBJ2-5	ASSRTGGVETQY
many	TRBV3-1	TRBJ2-7	ASSRKTNEQY
.	TRBV29-1	TRBJ2-2	SAAWGGELF
many	TRBV20-1	TRBJ1-5	SARPDRGNQPQH
many	TRBV11-2	TRBJ2-3	ASSSDRFTQY
many	TRBV3-1	TRBJ2-5	ASSQEETQY
many	TRBV9	TRBJ2-2	ASSVGSRELF
.	TRBV7-2	TRBJ1-2	ASSLSPSDGYT
many	TRBV5-1	TRBJ2-4	ASSPGLVASIQY
many	TRBV20-1	TRBJ2-3	SARTDGRGADTQY
many	TRBV14	TRBJ2-2	ASSRTSGTNTGELF
.	TRBV6-2/TRBV6-3	TRBJ1-2	ASRWDNNYGYT
many	TRBV10-3	TRBJ1-6	AISGFTESPLH
many	TRBV14	TRBJ2-3	ASSHLQGATDTQY
many	TRBV4-2	TRBJ2-5	ASSQTGLVDQETQY